This T cell receptor (beta chain) appears in the sequencing data of a study of shared clonotypes between healthy human individuals. Overall study context: Each donor contributed plates that comprised three CD4 naive, three CD4 memory, two CD8 naive and one CD8 memory.

Repertoires were generated with immunoSEQ multiplex PCR, while TCRdb's copy carries only in-frame clones and drops some. Counted here are more than 2 million clones, over 85% occurring once; the ten biggest clones make up roughly 0.13%. As to this clone: Its target is unknown.

Germline V gene lookup returns CDR1 SEHNR and CDR2 FQNEAQ (reference sequence). Trimming pared 1 base from V and 0 bases from J, leaving 4 bases between. This CDR3 has 14 residues. Study outcomes and limitations: Larger richness was generally estimated for naive than memory subsets. Clonotype sharing among donors likely depends on sequencing depth.

This clonotype was obtained from a man aged 18 to 35 in good health. Material: naive CD4+ T cells sorted from blood. The subset was: CD45RA+ positively selected. J is TRBJ1-3 and V is TRBV7-9; no reliable D call. The CDR3 spells CASSLGVSGNTIYF. The CDR3 DNA is TGTGCCAGCAGCTTAGGTGTCTCTGGAAACACCATATATTTT. Combining the CDR3 with reference TRBV7-9 and TRBJ1-3 gives the whole variable domain DTGVSQNPRHKITKRGQNVTFRCDPISEHNRLYWYRQTLGQGPEFLTYFQNEAQLEKSRLLSDRFSAERPKGSFSTLEIQRTEQGDSAMYLCASSLGVSGNTIYFGEGSWLTVV.